The 17 T cell receptor beta chains reported below all come from one sample, sequenced in a study of shared clonotypes between healthy human individuals. TCRdb keeps only in-frame clones here, not all; method: immunoSEQ multiplex PCR. This sample yields around 2.5 million clones, of which 80% to 95% are seen a single time; approximately 0.36% belongs to the top ten. The sample consisted of naive CD4+ T cells from PBMCs. This sample's subset: CD45RA+ positively selected. The receptors were sampled from a man aged 18 to 30 in good health. Some clones in this sample may be carry-over from other donors' samples.

The chain recombines TRBV14 with TRBJ2-7; a weak D match, TRBD1 (5 bases). Trimming took 0 bases from V and 5 from J, leaving 20 bases between them. From germline, CDR1 is SGHDN and CDR2 FVKESK. The CDR3 contains 17 residues. CDR3 DNA sequence: TGTGCCAGCAGCCAAGATATGGGCAGGGTGCCGATGGACGAGCAGTACTTC. The encoded protein is CASSQDMGRVPMDEQYF.

Here the CDR3 DNA reads TGTGCCAGCAGCGAACAGGGGGCGAACACTAAACTGTTTTTT. This codes for CASSEQGANTKLFF. This chain joins TRBV2 and TRBJ1-4; 9 nucleotides agree with TRBD1. CDR3 length equals 14 residues. Looked up from germline, CDR1 is SNHLY and CDR2 is FYNNEI. Trimming cost V 6 bases and J 11 bases; bases outside gene matches: 10.

The V gene is TRBV27, the J gene TRBJ2-7; no definite D call. Germline-derived CDR1 and CDR2 are MNHEY and SMNVEV (reference sequence). The V end was cut by 1 base, the J end by 4 bases, with 11 bases between. The CDR3 runs 14 residues. CDR3 bases: TGTGCCAGCAGTTTATATGCCTTGGGTTACGAGCAGTACTTC. This sequence encodes CASSLYALGYEQYF.

The CDR3 loop reads CASSLDGREKLFF. Written as DNA, the CDR3 is TGTGCCAGCAGCTTGGACGGGCGGGAAAAACTGTTTTTT. The chain has TRBV5-4 and TRBJ1-4; D is uncertain. The CDR3 sequence is 13 residues long. V was trimmed by 0 bases and J by 8 bases, leaving 8 bases between them. Germline V CDR1 and CDR2: SGHNT, YYREEE (reference sequence).

The chain has TRBV5-1 and TRBJ2-1, with 8 bases lining up with TRBD2. V lost 4 bases to trimming and J lost 9 bases; unmatched junction nucleotides: 15. The CDR3 sequence is 16 residues long. In germline, CDR1 is SGHRS, CDR2 YFSETQ. CDR3 loop: CASSPGSVAGFSEQFF. DNA for the CDR3: TGCGCCAGCAGCCCGGGGTCGGTAGCGGGATTTAGTGAGCAGTTCTTC.

The chain couples TRBV29-1 to TRBJ2-5, with no clear D. CDR3 length: 9 amino acids. Germline V CDR1 and CDR2: SQVTM, ANQGSEA. For the CDR3, the DNA is TGCACCTCGGACGAGGCCCAGTACTTC. This encodes CTSDEAQYF.

This clone was counted a few times. The chain combines TRBV28 with TRBJ2-7; 9 positions agree with TRBD1. V shed 5 bases and J 3 bases; nucleotides not matched to a gene: 8. This CDR3 comprises 15 residues. Germline loops: CDR1 MDHEN, CDR2 SYDVKM. The CDR3 here is CASSNSGTGRYEQYF. The CDR3 region has the DNA TGTGCCAGCAGTAATTCCGGGACAGGGCGCTACGAGCAGTACTTC.

Points on this clone: Other nucleotide sequences in the sample specify the same CDR3. The chain joins TRBV30 to TRBJ2-1; 7 bases align to TRBD2. V trimming: 0 bases; J trimming: 0 bases; junction bases outside the gene matches: 5. CDR3 size: 16 residues. CDR1 is GTSNPN and CDR2 is SVGIG in the germline V gene (reference sequence). DNA for the CDR3: TGTGCCTGGAGTGTAAGGGCTAGCGGCTCCTACAATGAGCAGTTCTTC. Translation gives CAWSVRASGSYNEQFF.

The chain couples TRBV28 to TRBJ2-5, with 10 bases lining up with TRBD1. The tail of the sequence fits TRBJ2-7 better, so the J call may be wrong. The CDR3 loop spans 15 amino acids. Germline V gives CDR1 MDHEN, CDR2 SYDVKM. CDR3 sequence (DNA): TGTGCCAGCAGTTTACCCAGACAGGGGGCGAGCGAGCAGTACTTC. It translates to CASSLPRQGASEQYF.

This CDR3 reads CASSPHRDRPHEQYF. For the CDR3, the DNA is TGTGCCAGCAGCCCGCACCGGGACAGGCCCCACGAGCAGTACTTC. This sequence joins TRBV7-9 and TRBJ2-7; 8 nucleotides match TRBD1. Germline lookup yields CDR1 SEHNR and CDR2 FQNEAQ (reference sequence). J was trimmed by 5 bases and V by 5 bases; bases with no gene match: 11. The CDR3 has 15 residues.

This chain joins TRBV29-1 and TRBJ1-1; D may be TRBD1 (6 bases). V lost 6 bases and J lost 0, with 14 bases in between. Germline values: CDR1 SQVTM, CDR2 ANQGSEA. The CDR3 totals 14 residues. CDR3: CSVTGTLMNTEAFF. As DNA, the CDR3 is TGCAGCGTCACAGGGACCTTAATGAACACTGAAGCTTTCTTT.

V and J are TRBV6-5 and TRBJ1-4; D ambiguous. The CDR3 has 14 residues. The germline CDR1 and CDR2 sequences are MNHEY and SVGAGI. Trimming stripped 2 bases from V and 4 bases from J, with 8 bases between. CDR3 loop: CASSYGRLNEKLFF. For the CDR3, the DNA is TGTGCCAGCAGTTACGGACGGCTTAATGAAAAACTGTTTTTT.

This rearrangement joins TRBV6-5 to TRBJ2-7; 7 bases match TRBD2. CDR1 MNHEY and CDR2 SVGAGI come from the germline V gene. The V and J ends lost 0 bases and 1 base, in that order; junction bases with no gene match: 6. The CDR3 is 16 residues long. CDR3 DNA: TGTGCCAGCAGTTACTCGATTTTAGCGGGTTCCTACGAGCAGTACTTC. It encodes CASSYSILAGSYEQYF.

The rearrangement links TRBV6-5 to TRBJ2-7; maybe TRBD1 (6 bases). Trimming cost V 6 bases and J 7 bases, with 16 bases left between them. CDR1 is MNHEY and CDR2 is SVGAGI in the germline V gene. This CDR3 has 13 amino acids. The CDR3 DNA sequence: TGTGCCAGCAGGACAAGGACAGCCTCGGAGCAGTACTTC. Its protein is CASRTRTASEQYF.

In nucleotides, the CDR3 is TGTGCCAGCAGTTACGGGGCGTATGGCTACACCTTC. Its protein product is CASSYGAYGYTF. The chain joins TRBV6-6 to TRBJ1-2, with a weak D call TRBD1 (5 bases). V was cut by 2 bases and J by 5 bases, with 6 bases left in between. Germline lookup yields CDR1 MNHNY and CDR2 SVGAGI (reference sequence). The CDR3 totals 12 residues.

This rearrangement joins TRBV19 to TRBJ2-2, with 12 bases aligning to TRBD2. Unmatched junction bases numbered 9, after V lost 9 bases and J lost 4 bases. This CDR3 comprises 16 residues. CDR1 is LNHDA, CDR2 SQIVND, per germline (reference sequence). DNA of the CDR3: TGTGCCAGAGAGACTAGCGGGAGTAGAAGCACCGGGGAGCTGTTTTTT. Its protein is CARETSGSRSTGELFF.

The chain employs TRBV2 and TRBJ2-4, with 7 bases fitting TRBD1. V lost 7 bases, J lost 5 bases, and 8 bases stayed unmatched. The CDR3 sequence is 14 residues long. The germline gives CDR1 SNHLY, CDR2 FYNNEI. The CDR3 DNA is TGTGCCAGCACAGGGGGATCCGGCCAAAACATTCAGTACTTC. Protein sequence: CASTGGSGQNIQYF.